This passage covers 4 T cell receptor beta chains from one sample sequenced in a study of blood T cell repertoires in COVID-19. TCRdb's table, derived via immunoSEQ multiplex PCR, lists solely in-frame clones and lacks some. Of 200,000 to 250,000 clones in the sample, roughly 80% were seen once. The material sequenced was peripheral blood. Receptor source: a woman aged 80 or over with COVID-19, enrolled during active disease.

V and J are TRBV10-2 and TRBJ2-7; 7 bases align to TRBD1. V was pared by 8 bases and J by 3 bases, with 7 bases of the junction left unmatched. CDR3 size: 13 residues. Germline-derived CDR1 and CDR2 are WSHSY and SAAADI. Written as DNA, the CDR3 is TGCGCCAGCGACCTGACAGGGAGCTACGAGCAGTACTTC. This encodes CASDLTGSYEQYF.

This chain joins TRBV10-3 and TRBJ1-5, with D possibly TRBD1 on 5 matching bases. The CDR3 is made up of 14 amino acids. Germline V CDR1 and CDR2: ENHRY, SYGVKD. Trimming removed 2 bases from V and 3 bases from J, with 8 bases in between. The CDR3 DNA sequence: TGTGCCATCAGTGAGACAGGAACCAATCAGCCCCAGCATTTT. Residues: CAISETGTNQPQHF.

The chain uses TRBV6-5 and TRBJ1-5; D might be TRBD1 (5 bases). Deletions cut 7 bases from V and 1 base from J, with 14 bases between. The CDR3 is 15 residues long. Germline CDR1 MNHEY, CDR2 SVGAGI. CDR3 coding DNA: TGTGCCAGCAAGCGAGGGGAGGGAAGCAATCAGCCCCAGCATTTT. This codes for CASKRGEGSNQPQHF.

The J gene is TRBJ1-2, the V gene TRBV27, with D perhaps TRBD1 (6 bases). Trimming stripped 2 bases from V and 4 bases from J, with 11 bases between. CDR1 MNHEY and CDR2 SMNVEV come from the germline V gene (reference sequence). CDR3 size: 14 residues. The CDR3 coding sequence is TGTGCCAGCAGTTTACAGGGGAAGGGCTATGGCTACACCTTC. As protein: CASSLQGKGYGYTF.